This TCR beta chain was recovered during a study of graft-versus-host responses after intestinal transplantation. Germline CDR1 MNHNS, CDR2 SASEGT. This CDR3 comprises 15 residues. With V trimmed by 4 bases and J by 4 bases, 10 bases remained unmatched. About this clone itself: Its antigen is still unknown.

The data were produced by immunoSEQ multiplex PCR, yet TCRdb's version contains in-frame clones alone and is incomplete. The sample records about 92,000 clones, roughly 80% being singletons. The TCR comes from a human donor who received an intestinal transplant. V and J are TRBV6-1 and TRBJ2-7; 7 nucleotides match TRBD2. The source material was unstimulated CD8+ T cells sorted from spleen or lymph node cells, sampled before intestinal transplant. CDR3 DNA sequence: TGTGCCAGCAGTGGCCGGGACGAAGCGGGATACGAGCAGTACTTC. It yields the protein CASSGRDEAGYEQYF.